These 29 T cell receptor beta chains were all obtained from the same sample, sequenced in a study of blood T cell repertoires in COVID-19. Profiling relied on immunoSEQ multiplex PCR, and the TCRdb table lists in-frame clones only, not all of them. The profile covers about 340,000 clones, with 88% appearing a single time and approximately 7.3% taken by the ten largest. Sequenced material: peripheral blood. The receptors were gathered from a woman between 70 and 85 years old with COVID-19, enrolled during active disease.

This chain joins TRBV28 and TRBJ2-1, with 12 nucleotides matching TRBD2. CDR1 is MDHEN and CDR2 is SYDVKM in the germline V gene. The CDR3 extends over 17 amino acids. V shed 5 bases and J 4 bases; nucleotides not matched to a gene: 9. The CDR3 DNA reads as TGTGCCAGCAGTGGGGCTAGCGGGGGGGCCATGTACAATGAGCAGTTCTTC. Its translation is CASSGASGGAMYNEQFF.

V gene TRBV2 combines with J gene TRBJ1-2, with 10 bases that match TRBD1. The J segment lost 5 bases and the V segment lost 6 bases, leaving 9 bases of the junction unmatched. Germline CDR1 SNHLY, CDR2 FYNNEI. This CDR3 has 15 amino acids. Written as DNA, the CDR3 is TGTGCCAGCAGACCGGGACAGGGGTTCACTTATGGCTACACCTTC. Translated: CASRPGQGFTYGYTF. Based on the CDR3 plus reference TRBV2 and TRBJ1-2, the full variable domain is EPEVTQTPSHQVTQMGQEVILRCVPISNHLYFYWYRQILGQKVEFLVSFYNNEISEKSEIFDDQFSVERPDGSNFTLKIRSTKLEDSAMYFCASRPGQGFTYGYTFGSGTRLTVV.

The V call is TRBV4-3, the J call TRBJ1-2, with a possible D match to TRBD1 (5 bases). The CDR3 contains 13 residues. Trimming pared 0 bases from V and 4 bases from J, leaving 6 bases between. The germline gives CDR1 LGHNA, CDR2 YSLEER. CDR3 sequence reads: CASSQDRVYGYTF. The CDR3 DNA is TGCGCCAGCAGCCAAGACAGGGTCTATGGCTACACCTTC.

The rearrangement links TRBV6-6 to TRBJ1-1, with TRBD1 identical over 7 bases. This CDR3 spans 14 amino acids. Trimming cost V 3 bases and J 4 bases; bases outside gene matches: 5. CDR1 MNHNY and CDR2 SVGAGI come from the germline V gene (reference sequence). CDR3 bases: TGTGCCAGCAGTTATGAGGCAGGGGGCACTGAAGCTTTCTTT. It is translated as CASSYEAGGTEAFF.

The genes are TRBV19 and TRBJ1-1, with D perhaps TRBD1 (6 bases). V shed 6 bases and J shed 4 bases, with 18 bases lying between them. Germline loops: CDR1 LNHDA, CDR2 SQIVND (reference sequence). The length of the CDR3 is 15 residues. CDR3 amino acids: CASSPSSRGTTEAFF. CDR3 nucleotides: TGTGCCAGTAGCCCGTCTAGCAGGGGAACCACTGAAGCTTTCTTT.

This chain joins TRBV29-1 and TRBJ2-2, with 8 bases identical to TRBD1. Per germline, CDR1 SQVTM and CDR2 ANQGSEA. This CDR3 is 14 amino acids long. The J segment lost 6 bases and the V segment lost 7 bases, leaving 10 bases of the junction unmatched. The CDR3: CSARGQGAAGELFF. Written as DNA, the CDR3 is TGCAGCGCAAGAGGACAGGGAGCGGCCGGGGAGCTGTTTTTT.

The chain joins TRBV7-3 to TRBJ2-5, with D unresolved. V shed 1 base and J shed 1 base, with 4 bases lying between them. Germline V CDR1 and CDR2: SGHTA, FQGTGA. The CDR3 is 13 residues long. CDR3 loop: CASSLRPQETQYF. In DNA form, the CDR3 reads TGTGCCAGCAGCTTAAGGCCCCAAGAGACCCAGTACTTC.

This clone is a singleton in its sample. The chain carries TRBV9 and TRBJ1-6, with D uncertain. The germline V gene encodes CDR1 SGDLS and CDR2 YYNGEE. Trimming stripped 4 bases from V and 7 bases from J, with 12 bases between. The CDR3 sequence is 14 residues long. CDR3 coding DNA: TGTGCCAGCAGCTTAAAGCGGGGAAATTCACCCCTCCACTTT. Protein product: CASSLKRGNSPLHF.

In DNA form, the CDR3 reads TGTGCCAGCAGTCCTAATAGCGGGGAGCTGTTTTTT. Amino acids: CASSPNSGELFF. The chain employs TRBV27 and TRBJ2-2, with unresolved D. The V end lost 5 bases, the J end lost 7 bases, and 8 bases lay between the germline ends. The CDR3 contains 12 residues. Looked up from germline, CDR1 is MNHEY and CDR2 is SMNVEV (reference sequence).

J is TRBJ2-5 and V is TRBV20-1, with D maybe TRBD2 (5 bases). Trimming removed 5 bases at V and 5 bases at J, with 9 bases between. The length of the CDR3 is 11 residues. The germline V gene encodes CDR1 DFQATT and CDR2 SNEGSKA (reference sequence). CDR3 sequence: CSAQRTETQYF. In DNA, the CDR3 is TGCAGTGCTCAGAGGACTGAGACCCAGTACTTC.

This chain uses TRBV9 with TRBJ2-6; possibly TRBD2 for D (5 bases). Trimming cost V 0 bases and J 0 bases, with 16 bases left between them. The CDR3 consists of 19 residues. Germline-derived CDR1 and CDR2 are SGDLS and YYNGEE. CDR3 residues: CASSVEGSGLSSGANVLTF. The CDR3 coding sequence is TGTGCCAGCAGCGTAGAGGGTAGTGGACTGAGCTCTGGGGCCAACGTCCTGACTTTC.

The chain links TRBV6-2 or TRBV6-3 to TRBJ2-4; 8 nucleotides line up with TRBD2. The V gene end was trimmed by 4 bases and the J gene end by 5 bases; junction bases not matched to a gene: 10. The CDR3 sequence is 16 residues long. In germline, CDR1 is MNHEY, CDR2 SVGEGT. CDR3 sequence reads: CASSFRAGDFENIQYF. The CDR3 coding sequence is TGTGCCAGCAGTTTTAGAGCGGGGGACTTCGAAAACATTCAGTACTTC.

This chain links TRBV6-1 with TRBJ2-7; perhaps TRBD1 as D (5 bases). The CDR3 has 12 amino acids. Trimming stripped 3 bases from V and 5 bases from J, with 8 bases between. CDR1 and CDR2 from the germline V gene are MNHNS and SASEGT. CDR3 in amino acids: CASSDRVHEQYF. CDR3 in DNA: TGTGCCAGCAGTGACAGGGTACACGAGCAGTACTTC.

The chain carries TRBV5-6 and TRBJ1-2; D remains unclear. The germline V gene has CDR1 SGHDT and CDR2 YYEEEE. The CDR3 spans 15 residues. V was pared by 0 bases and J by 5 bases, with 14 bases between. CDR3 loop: CASSLGSGVKYGYTF. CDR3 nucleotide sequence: TGTGCCAGCAGCTTGGGTTCCGGGGTAAAGTATGGCTACACCTTC.

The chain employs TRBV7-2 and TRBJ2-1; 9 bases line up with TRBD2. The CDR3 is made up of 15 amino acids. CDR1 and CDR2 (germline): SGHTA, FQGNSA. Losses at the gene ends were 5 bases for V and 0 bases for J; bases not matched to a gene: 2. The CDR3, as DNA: TGTGCCAGCAGCCGTAGCGGGGGCTCCTACAATGAGCAGTTCTTC. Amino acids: CASSRSGGSYNEQFF.

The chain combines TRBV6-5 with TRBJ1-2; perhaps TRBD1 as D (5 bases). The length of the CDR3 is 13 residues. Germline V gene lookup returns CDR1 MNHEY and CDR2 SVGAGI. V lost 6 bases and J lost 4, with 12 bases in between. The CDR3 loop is CASSVGAAYGYTF. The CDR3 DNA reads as TGTGCCAGCAGCGTAGGGGCAGCCTATGGCTACACCTTC.

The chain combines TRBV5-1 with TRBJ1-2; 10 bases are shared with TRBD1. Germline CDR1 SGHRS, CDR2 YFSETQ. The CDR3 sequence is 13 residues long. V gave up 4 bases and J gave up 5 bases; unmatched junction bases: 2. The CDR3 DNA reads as TGCGCCAGCAGCCCGGGACAGGGGTATGGCTACACCTTC. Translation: CASSPGQGYGYTF.

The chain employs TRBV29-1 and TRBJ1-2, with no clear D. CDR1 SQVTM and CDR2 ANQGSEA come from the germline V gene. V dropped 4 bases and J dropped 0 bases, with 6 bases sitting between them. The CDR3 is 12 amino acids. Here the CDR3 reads CSVVAANYGYTF. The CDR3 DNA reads TGCAGCGTTGTAGCCGCTAACTATGGCTACACCTTC.

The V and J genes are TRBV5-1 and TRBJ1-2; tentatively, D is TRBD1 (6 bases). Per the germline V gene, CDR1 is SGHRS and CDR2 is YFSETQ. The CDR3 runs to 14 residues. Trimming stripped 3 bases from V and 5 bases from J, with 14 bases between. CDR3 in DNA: TGCGCCAGCAGCTATACAGGGTTAGGTTATGGCTACACCTTC. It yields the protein CASSYTGLGYGYTF.

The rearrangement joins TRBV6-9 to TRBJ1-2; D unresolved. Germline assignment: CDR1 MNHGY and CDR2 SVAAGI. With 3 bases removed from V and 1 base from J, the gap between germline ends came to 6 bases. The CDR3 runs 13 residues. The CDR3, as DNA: TGTGCCAGCAGTTACCCGTTTAACTATGGCTACACCTTC. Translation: CASSYPFNYGYTF.

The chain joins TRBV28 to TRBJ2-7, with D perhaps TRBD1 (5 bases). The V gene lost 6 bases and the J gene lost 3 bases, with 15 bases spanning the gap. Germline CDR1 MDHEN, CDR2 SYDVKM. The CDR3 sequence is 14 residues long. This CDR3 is CASRDPTERYEQYF. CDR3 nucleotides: TGTGCCAGCAGAGACCCGACAGAACGCTACGAGCAGTACTTC.

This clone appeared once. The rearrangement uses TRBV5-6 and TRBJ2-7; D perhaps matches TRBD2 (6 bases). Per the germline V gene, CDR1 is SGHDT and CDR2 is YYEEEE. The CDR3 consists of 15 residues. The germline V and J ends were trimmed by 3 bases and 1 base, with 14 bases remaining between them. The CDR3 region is CASSSGLLPSYEQYF. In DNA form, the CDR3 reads TGTGCCAGCAGCTCGGGACTCCTACCATCCTACGAGCAGTACTTC.

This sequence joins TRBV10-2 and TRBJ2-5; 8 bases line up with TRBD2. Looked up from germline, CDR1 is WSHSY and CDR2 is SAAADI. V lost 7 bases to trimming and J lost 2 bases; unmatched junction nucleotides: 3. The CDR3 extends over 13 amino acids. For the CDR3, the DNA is TGCGCCAGCATCCCGGGGGGGCAAGAGACCCAGTACTTC. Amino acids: CASIPGGQETQYF.

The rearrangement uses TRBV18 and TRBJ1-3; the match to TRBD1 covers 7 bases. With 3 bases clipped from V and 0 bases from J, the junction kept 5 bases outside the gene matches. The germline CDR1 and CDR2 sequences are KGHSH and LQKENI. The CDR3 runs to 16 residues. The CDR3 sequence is CASSPRTGPSGNTIYF. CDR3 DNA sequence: TGTGCCAGCTCACCCCGGACAGGCCCCTCTGGAAACACCATATATTTT.

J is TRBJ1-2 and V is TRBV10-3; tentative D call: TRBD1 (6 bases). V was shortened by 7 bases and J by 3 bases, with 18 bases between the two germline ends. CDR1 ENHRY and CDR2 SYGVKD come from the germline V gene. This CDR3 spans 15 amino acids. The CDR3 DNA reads TGTGCCATCACCCCAACAGGGCCGGTGGACTATGGCTACACCTTC. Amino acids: CAITPTGPVDYGYTF.

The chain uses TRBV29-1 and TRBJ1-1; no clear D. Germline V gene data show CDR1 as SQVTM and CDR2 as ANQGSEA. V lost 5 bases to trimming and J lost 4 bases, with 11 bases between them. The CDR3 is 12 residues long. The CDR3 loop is CSVTGRITEAFF. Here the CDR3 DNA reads TGCAGCGTTACGGGGAGGATCACTGAAGCTTTCTTT.

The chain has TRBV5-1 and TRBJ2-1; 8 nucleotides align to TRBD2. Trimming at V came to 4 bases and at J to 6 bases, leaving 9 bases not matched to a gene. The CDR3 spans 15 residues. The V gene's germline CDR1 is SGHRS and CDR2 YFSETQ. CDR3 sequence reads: CASSPPAGVFNEQFF. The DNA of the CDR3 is TGCGCCAGCAGCCCCCCAGCGGGGGTGTTCAATGAGCAGTTCTTC. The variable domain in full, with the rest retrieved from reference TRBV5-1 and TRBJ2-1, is KAGVTQTPRYLIKTRGQQVTLSCSPISGHRSVSWYQQTPGQGLQFLFEYFSETQRNKGNFPGRFSGRQFSNSRSEMNVSTLELGDSALYLCASSPPAGVFNEQFFGPGTRLTVL.

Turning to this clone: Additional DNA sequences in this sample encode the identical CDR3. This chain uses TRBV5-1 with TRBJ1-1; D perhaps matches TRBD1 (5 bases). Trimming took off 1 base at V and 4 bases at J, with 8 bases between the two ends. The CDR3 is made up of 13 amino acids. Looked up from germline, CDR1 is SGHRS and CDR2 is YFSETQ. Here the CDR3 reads CASSLRGGTEAFF. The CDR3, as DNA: TGCGCCAGCAGCTTGCGGGGGGGCACTGAAGCTTTCTTT.

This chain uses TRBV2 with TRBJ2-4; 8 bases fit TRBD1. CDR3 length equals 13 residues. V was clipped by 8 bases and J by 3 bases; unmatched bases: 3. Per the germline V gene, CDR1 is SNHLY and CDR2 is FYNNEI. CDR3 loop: CASEQGGKNIQYF. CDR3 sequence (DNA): TGTGCCAGCGAACAGGGGGGCAAAAACATTCAGTACTTC.